This paragraph reports one T cell receptor (beta chain). Each CDR3 protein is one row after TCRdb ran MiXCR on the 5' RACE reads. The table lists nearly 110,000 distinct CDR3 sequences, approximately 14% of them singletons, with 35% to 40% in the top ten. This sample is drawn from a study of T-cell memory formation after mild COVID-19. The V gene lost 1 base and the J gene lost 4 bases, with 5 bases spanning the gap. Germline V gives CDR1 SEHNR, CDR2 FQNEAQ (reference sequence). CDR3 size: 12 residues. Sequencing was done on a sample of PBMCs or a T cell subset sorted from them (not recorded which). The source is a man younger than 35 who had mild COVID-19 (a few samples of this study predate the infection). Cell type and time point are not known. The rearrangement links TRBV7-9 to TRBJ2-7, with D possibly TRBD2 on 5 matching bases. The CDR3: CASSLERYEQYF. The CDR3 DNA reads TGTGCCAGCAGCTTAGAGCGGTACGAGCAGTACTTC.